These 9 T cell receptor beta chains share one sample of origin, sequenced in a study of cytomegalovirus exposure and HLA in healthy donors. Researchers ran the PCR with 60 Vbeta and 13 Jbeta primers. Measured with immunoSEQ multiplex PCR; TCRdb has only the in-frame clones, and not every one. In the table there are about 150,000 clones, approximately 82% of which are singletons. Sequenced: PBMCs. The receptor source for this set is a man aged 18 to 30 in good health and CMV-seropositive.

The chain links TRBV4-1 to TRBJ2-5, with a possible D match to TRBD2 (6 bases). This CDR3 is 15 amino acids long. Germline V gene lookup returns CDR1 MGHRA and CDR2 YSYEKL. The V and J ends lost 2 bases and 1 base respectively, with 11 bases between them. CDR3 protein: CASSQYTGSQETQYF. CDR3 in DNA: TGCGCCAGCAGCCAATACACCGGGAGCCAAGAGACCCAGTACTTC.

The rearrangement links TRBV14 to TRBJ1-1; D not certain. The CDR3 contains 16 residues. Germline V CDR1 and CDR2: SGHDN, FVKESK. Trimming took off 3 bases at V and 3 bases at J, with 17 bases between the two ends. The CDR3 coding sequence is TGTGCCAGCAGCCAGGATATCGGGTTGGCGGACACTGAAGCTTTCTTT. It yields the protein CASSQDIGLADTEAFF.

This clone was picked up a small number of times. At one end, the junction sequence differs from germline, possibly due to a read error. This chain connects TRBV6-1 to TRBJ2-7, with D unresolved. Germline-derived CDR1 and CDR2 are MNHNS and SASEGT. This CDR3 spans 15 amino acids. CDR3 amino acids: CTSSELVTYSYEQYF. In nucleotides, the CDR3 is TGTACCAGCAGTGAATTAGTCACTTACTCCTACGAGCAGTACTTC.

A single count supports this clone. V is TRBV30 and J is TRBJ2-5; D is perhaps TRBD2 (6 bases). V dropped 0 bases and J dropped 6 bases, with 17 bases sitting between them. Germline V lookup: CDR1 GTSNPN, CDR2 SVGIG (reference sequence). This CDR3 has 15 residues. The CDR3 region has the DNA TGTGCCTGGAGTGTACGATGGGGAGGCGCGCAGACCCAGTACTTC. Translation gives CAWSVRWGGAQTQYF. Combining the CDR3 with reference TRBV30 and TRBJ2-5 gives the whole variable domain SQTIHQWPATLVQPVGSPLSLECTVEGTSNPNLYWYRQAAGRGLQLLFYSVGIGQISSEVPQNLSASRPQDRQFILSSKKLLLSDSGFYLCAWSVRWGGAQTQYFGPGTRLLVL.

CDR3 coding DNA: TGTGCCACCTATGGGGGCCTAGCTTTCTTT. Translated: CATYGGLAFF. This chain connects TRBV28 to TRBJ1-1; TRBD1 is a possible D gene (6 bases). V was clipped by 10 bases and J by 10 bases, with 13 bases between them. This CDR3 comprises 10 residues. Germline V CDR1 and CDR2: MDHEN, SYDVKM. Variable domain in full (rest from reference TRBV28 and TRBJ1-1): DVKVTQSSRYLVKRTGEKVFLECVQDMDHENMFWYRQDPGLGLRLIYFSYDVKMKEKGDIPEGYSVSREKKERFSLILESASTNQTSMYLCATYGGLAFFGQGTRLTVV.

This clone was observed a handful of times. CDR3 region: CASSLAHGSLAGADTQYF. As DNA, the CDR3 is TGTGCCAGCAGCTTAGCGCACGGTTCACTAGCGGGAGCAGATACGCAGTATTTT. V and J are TRBV7-8 and TRBJ2-3, with 11 nucleotides matching TRBD2. The CDR3 extends over 18 amino acids. Germline V gene lookup returns CDR1 SGHVS and CDR2 FQNEAQ. V gave up 0 bases and J gave up 4 bases; unmatched junction bases: 9.

This rearrangement joins TRBV6-1 to TRBJ2-2; D is ambiguous. In germline, CDR1 is MNHNS, CDR2 SASEGT. This CDR3 has 14 residues. Between the trimmed V and J ends, which lost 1 base and 1 base, there was a span of 4 bases. The chain's CDR3 is CASSEGLNTGELFF. DNA for the CDR3: TGTGCCAGCAGTGAAGGGCTGAACACCGGGGAGCTGTTTTTT.

The rearrangement links TRBV27 to TRBJ2-1; D is possibly TRBD2 (6 bases). CDR1 and CDR2 from the germline V gene are MNHEY and SMNVEV (reference sequence). Trimming cost V 11 bases and J 6 bases, with 20 bases left between them. There are 14 residues in the CDR3. The CDR3, as DNA: TGTGCCCCCCATGCCCGGGAGCCGTCCAATGAGCAGTTCTTC. It specifies CAPHAREPSNEQFF.

This clone was counted a few times. The V call is TRBV5-4, the J call TRBJ2-3, with TRBD1 identical over 9 bases. Germline V gene lookup returns CDR1 SGHNT and CDR2 YYREEE (reference sequence). There are 17 residues in the CDR3. The trim removed 1 base at V and 2 bases at J, leaving 8 bases unmatched. The CDR3 sequence is CASSLSQGQGVTDTQYF. CDR3 in DNA: TGTGCCAGCAGCTTGAGTCAGGGACAGGGTGTCACAGATACGCAGTATTTT. Full variable domain (rest looked up from reference TRBV5-4 and TRBJ2-3): ETGVTQSPTHLIKTRGQQVTLRCSSQSGHNTVSWYQQALGQGPQFIFQYYREEENGRGNFPPRFSGLQFPNYSSELNVNALELDDSALYLCASSLSQGQGVTDTQYFGPGTRLTVL.